This is a list of T cell receptor beta chains from one sample in a study of blood T cell repertoires in COVID-19. Profiling relied on immunoSEQ multiplex PCR, and the TCRdb table lists in-frame clones only, not all of them. The table includes about 95,000 clones, approximately 80% detected once. Specimen: peripheral blood. The receptors here all came from a human donor in a cohort sampled during active COVID-19. Each CDR3 is given with its conserved first and last residue. A D gene is named only where the DNA matches it firmly. Clone size is given for some rows only: seen once, a few or many times, or a class if the clone is expanded.

D: TRBD1
V: TRBV28
J: TRBJ1-1
size: NA
CDR3: CASRTRDRLSSTEAFF
DNA: TGTGCCAGCAGAACAAGGGACAGGCTTTCGAGCACTGAAGCTTTCTTT

D: TRBD1
V: TRBV19
J: TRBJ1-1
size: NA
CDR3: CASSLTGERYTEAFF
DNA: TGTGCCAGTAGTCTGACAGGGGAAAGGTACACTGAAGCTTTCTTT

D: TRBD2
V: TRBV28
J: TRBJ2-5
size: once
CDR3: CASRLRGLAGETQYF
DNA: TGTGCCAGCAGACTGCGAGGGCTAGCGGGAGAGACCCAGTACTTC

D: NA
V: TRBV19
J: TRBJ1-4
size: NA
CDR3: CASDSAGGVGEKLFF
DNA: TGTGCCTCCGACTCCGCCGGGGGGGTGGGCGAAAAACTGTTTTTT

D: NA
V: TRBV5-8
J: TRBJ1-2
size: NA
CDR3: CASSFQGLTNYGYTF
DNA: TGTGCCAGCAGCTTTCAGGGGCTCACTAACTATGGCTACACCTTC

D: NA
V: TRBV9
J: TRBJ1-1
size: few
CDR3: CASSEQGMINTEAFF
DNA: TGTGCCAGCAGCGAGCAGGGGATGATTAACACTGAAGCTTTCTTT

D: NA
V: TRBV7-9
J: TRBJ1-1
size: NA
CDR3: CASSLDIGSMNTEAFF
DNA: TGTGCCAGCAGCTTAGACATTGGTAGCATGAACACTGAAGCTTTCTTT

D: NA
V: TRBV6-6
J: TRBJ2-7
size: NA
CDR3: CASSARGEQYF
DNA: TGTGCCAGCAGCGCTCGGGGCGAGCAGTACTTC

D: NA
V: TRBV18
J: TRBJ2-1
size: NA
CDR3: CASSLRPTADNNEQFF
DNA: TGTGCCAGCTCCCTTCGCCCGACAGCTGACAACAATGAGCAGTTCTTC

D: TRBD2
V: TRBV28
J: TRBJ2-1
size: NA
CDR3: CASSLRTSVNEQFF
DNA: TGTGCCAGCAGTTTAAGGACTAGCGTCAATGAGCAGTTCTTC

D: TRBD1
V: TRBV3-1/TRBV3-2
J: TRBJ1-2
size: NA
CDR3: CASSHNDRVNYGYTF
DNA: TGTGCCAGCAGCCATAACGACAGGGTCAACTATGGCTACACCTTC

D: NA
V: TRBV3-1/TRBV3-2
J: TRBJ2-3
size: NA
CDR3: CASSQDPGLSGSTDTQYF
DNA: TGTGCCAGCAGCCAAGATCCTGGCCTGAGCGGGAGCACAGATACGCAGTATTTT

D: TRBD1
V: TRBV6-2/TRBV6-3
J: TRBJ2-3
size: NA
CDR3: CASSRTGLHLEQYF
DNA: TGTGCCAGCAGCCGGACAGGCCTTCACCTTGAGCAGTATTTT

D: TRBD2
V: TRBV19
J: TRBJ2-1
size: once
CDR3: CATMDGTRLRNEQFF
DNA: TGTGCCACCATGGACGGGACTAGGCTGAGAAATGAGCAGTTCTTC

D: TRBD1
V: TRBV5-1
J: TRBJ1-2
size: NA
CDR3: CASSLGDRGTYGYTF
DNA: TGCGCCAGCAGCTTGGGGGACAGGGGGACCTATGGCTACACCTTC

D: TRBD1
V: TRBV2
J: TRBJ2-2
size: NA
CDR3: CASSQQGVNTGELFF
DNA: TGTGCCAGCAGTCAACAGGGGGTAAACACCGGGGAGCTGTTTTTT

D: NA
V: TRBV19
J: TRBJ1-1
size: NA
CDR3: CASSMAGVNTEAFF
DNA: TGTGCCAGTAGTATGGCAGGGGTGAACACTGAAGCTTTCTTT

D: NA
V: TRBV6-1
J: TRBJ1-5
size: NA
CDR3: CASSEIVGPINQPQHF
DNA: TGTGCCAGCAGTGAAATTGTGGGCCCTATCAATCAGCCCCAGCATTTT

D: NA
V: TRBV11-2
J: TRBJ2-7
size: NA
CDR3: CASSFRLRVEQYF
DNA: TGTGCCAGCAGCTTCCGGTTGAGGGTGGAGCAGTACTTC

D: NA
V: TRBV5-5
J: TRBJ1-4
size: few
CDR3: CASRRAPNEKLFF
DNA: TGTGCCAGCAGGAGGGCTCCCAATGAAAAACTGTTTTTT

D: NA
V: TRBV28
J: TRBJ1-2
size: NA
CDR3: CASRSGRFGNYGYTF
DNA: TGTGCCAGCAGGTCGGGTCGTTTTGGGAACTATGGCTACACCTTC

D: TRBD1
V: TRBV19
J: TRBJ1-5
size: once
CDR3: CASSMGKGQTNQPQHF
DNA: TGTGCCAGTAGTATGGGTAAGGGACAGACGAATCAGCCCCAGCATTTT

D: NA
V: TRBV28
J: TRBJ1-1
size: NA
CDR3: CASTTPAEAFF
DNA: TGTGCCAGCACCACCCCGGCTGAAGCTTTCTTT

D: NA
V: TRBV19
J: TRBJ1-2
size: NA
CDR3: CASSMGDAVRGYTF
DNA: TGTGCCAGTAGTATGGGAGACGCCGTCCGCGGCTACACCTTC

D: NA
V: TRBV28
J: TRBJ2-3
size: NA
CDR3: CASKREYVDTQYF
DNA: TGTGCCAGCAAACGGGAGTACGTAGATACGCAGTATTTT

D: TRBD1
V: TRBV14
J: TRBJ2-2
size: NA
CDR3: CASSQDRRTGLNTGELFF
DNA: TGTGCCAGCAGCCAAGATCGCCGGACAGGGCTGAACACCGGGGAGCTGTTTTTT

D: TRBD2
V: TRBV7-7
J: TRBJ2-1
size: NA
CDR3: CASSSGTSVNEQFF
DNA: TGTGCTAGCAGCTCCGGGACTAGCGTCAATGAGCAGTTCTTC

D: TRBD1
V: TRBV3-1/TRBV3-2
J: TRBJ1-2
size: NA
CDR3: CASSLTGGNCTF
DNA: TGTGCCAGCAGCCTGACAGGGGGGAATTGTACCTTC

D: TRBD1
V: TRBV7-2
J: TRBJ1-1
size: many
CDR3: CASSFRDRGEAFF
DNA: TGTGCCAGCAGCTTCCGTGACAGGGGTGAAGCTTTCTTT

D: NA
V: TRBV19
J: TRBJ2-5
size: NA
CDR3: CASSLTGLQETQYF
DNA: TGTGCCAGTAGTCTCACAGGCTTACAAGAGACCCAGTACTTC

D: NA
V: TRBV5-1
J: TRBJ2-7
size: NA
CDR3: CASSLAHSEYEQYF
DNA: TGCGCCAGCAGCTTGGCCCACAGTGAGTACGAGCAGTACTTC

D: TRBD1
V: TRBV2
J: TRBJ1-4
size: NA
CDR3: CASRETGPDEKLFF
DNA: TGTGCCAGCAGGGAGACAGGGCCTGATGAAAAACTGTTTTTT

D: TRBD1
V: TRBV28
J: TRBJ1-2
size: NA
CDR3: CASTSGRGHNYGYTF
DNA: TGTGCCAGCACTTCGGGCAGGGGGCATAACTATGGCTACACCTTC

D: NA
V: TRBV27
J: TRBJ1-2
size: NA
CDR3: CASSLNRVALNYGYTF
DNA: TGTGCCAGCAGTTTAAACAGGGTGGCTCTAAACTATGGCTACACCTTC

D: NA
V: TRBV7-2
J: TRBJ1-6
size: NA
CDR3: CASSINRVSPLHF
DNA: TGTGCCAGCAGCATAAACAGGGTTTCACCCCTCCACTTT

D: NA
V: TRBV5-1
J: TRBJ1-2
size: NA
CDR3: CASSFPPPF
DNA: TGCGCCAGCAGCTTCCCCCCCCCTTTC

D: TRBD2
V: TRBV6-6
J: TRBJ2-7
size: NA
CDR3: CASRATGTNYEQYF
DNA: TGTGCCAGCAGAGCGACCGGGACTAACTACGAGCAGTACTTC

D: NA
V: TRBV18
J: TRBJ1-1
size: NA
CDR3: CASSPGGSTEAFF
DNA: TGTGCCAGCTCACCGGGGGGTAGCACTGAAGCTTTCTTT

D: NA
V: TRBV5-6
J: TRBJ2-7
size: NA
CDR3: CASSWRDAGEQYF
DNA: TGTGCCAGCAGCTGGAGGGACGCCGGCGAGCAGTACTTC

D: NA
V: TRBV7-2
J: TRBJ2-5
size: NA
CDR3: CASSSTNAQYF
DNA: TGTGCCAGCAGCTCTACTAACGCCCAGTACTTC

D: TRBD1
V: TRBV18
J: TRBJ1-5
size: NA
CDR3: CASSPGQGGNSNQPQHF
DNA: TGTGCCAGCTCACCGGGACAGGGAGGGAATAGCAATCAGCCCCAGCATTTT